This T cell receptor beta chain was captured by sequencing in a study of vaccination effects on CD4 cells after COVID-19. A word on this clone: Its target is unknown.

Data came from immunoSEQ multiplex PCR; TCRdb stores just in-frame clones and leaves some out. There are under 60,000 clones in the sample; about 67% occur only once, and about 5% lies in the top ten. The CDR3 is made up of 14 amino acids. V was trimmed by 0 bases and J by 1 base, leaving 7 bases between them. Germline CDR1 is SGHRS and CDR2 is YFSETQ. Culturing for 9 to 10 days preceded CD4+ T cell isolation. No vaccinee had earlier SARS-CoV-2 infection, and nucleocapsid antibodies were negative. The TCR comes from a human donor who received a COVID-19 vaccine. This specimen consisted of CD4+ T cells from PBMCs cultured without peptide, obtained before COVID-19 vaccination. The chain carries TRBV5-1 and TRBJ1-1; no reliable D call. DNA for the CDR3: TGCGCCAGCAGCTTGGGTGACGGGAACACTGAAGCTTTCTTT. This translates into CASSLGDGNTEAFF.